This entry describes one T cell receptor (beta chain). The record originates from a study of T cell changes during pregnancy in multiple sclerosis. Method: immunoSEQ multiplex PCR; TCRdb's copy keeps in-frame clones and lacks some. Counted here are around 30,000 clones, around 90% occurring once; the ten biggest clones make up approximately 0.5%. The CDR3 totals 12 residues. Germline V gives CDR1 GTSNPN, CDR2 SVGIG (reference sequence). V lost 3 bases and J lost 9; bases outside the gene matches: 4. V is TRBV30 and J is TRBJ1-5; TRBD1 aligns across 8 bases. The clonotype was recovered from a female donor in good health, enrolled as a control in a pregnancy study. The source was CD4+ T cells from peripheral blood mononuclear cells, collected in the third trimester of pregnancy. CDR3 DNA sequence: TGTGCCTGGAGCGAACAGGGGGGGCCCCAGCATTTT. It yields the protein CAWSEQGGPQHF. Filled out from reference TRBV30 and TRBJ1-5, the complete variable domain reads SQTIHQWPATLVQPVGSPLSLECTVEGTSNPNLYWYRQAAGRGLQLLFYSVGIGQISSEVPQNLSASRPQDRQFILSSKKLLLSDSGFYLCAWSEQGGPQHFGDGTRLSIL.